Listed below are T cell receptor beta chains from one sample, sequenced in a study of CD8 T cells in Susac syndrome. TCRdb reprocessed the immunoSEQ multiplex PCR reads with MiXCR, giving one entry per CDR3 protein. The sample lists 160,000 or so distinct CDR3 sequences, just over 90% occurring once. Specimen: CD4+ T cells from PBMCs. The receptor source for this set is a human donor in good health. CDR3s leave out the opening cysteine and the closing phenylalanine or tryptophan. A D gene is named only where the DNA matches it firmly. Not every row has a clone size; where given, it reads once, few, many or a size class.

>.|TRBD1|TRBJ1-6|TRBV4-2
ASSRDREPYNSPLH
>.|.|TRBJ1-2|TRBV2
ASSVQGVDYGYT
>once|.|TRBJ2-7|TRBV7-2
ASSRDRFGEQY
>.|TRBD1|TRBJ1-1|TRBV20-1
SARSIQGKDTEAF
>.|.|TRBJ1-2|TRBV20-1
SAGTPASGYT
>.|TRBD2|TRBJ2-7|TRBV4-1
AGSQGGSGGSYEQY
>.|.|TRBJ1-4|TRBV19
ASTPGPRGEKLF
>.|TRBD2|TRBJ2-3|TRBV29-1
SVGVAGSTDTQY
>.|TRBD1|TRBJ1-1|TRBV19
ASISDRDREAF
>.|TRBD2|TRBJ2-1|TRBV7-9
ASSYGTSINEQF
>.|TRBD1|TRBJ1-5|TRBV20-1
SARETGPNQPQH
>.|TRBD2|TRBJ2-5|TRBV9
ASSAFSGGSETQY
>.|.|TRBJ1-1|TRBV12-3/TRBV12-4
ASSSAPRENTEAF
>.|.|TRBJ2-5|TRBV10-3
AITAGPEETQY
>once|.|TRBJ1-2|TRBV2
ASSVDRIYGYT
>once|.|TRBJ2-5|TRBV29-1
SVVMWSQETQY
>.|TRBD2|TRBJ2-1|TRBV14
ASSPSSGDYNEQF
>.|.|TRBJ1-1|TRBV2
ASSEALANTEAF